The T cell receptor beta chain described here comes from a study of T-cell memory formation after mild COVID-19. Whole-study results and caveats: Clones which contracted sat mainly in CM and EM if CD4+, and in EMRA if CD8+.

This clonotype turned up a few times. Its cognate antigen is unknown. A single record per CDR3 protein comes from TCRdb applying MiXCR to the 5' RACE reads. The table shows under 450,000 distinct CDR3 sequences, with about 20% occurring only once. In germline, CDR1 is LGHNA, CDR2 YSLEER. Trimming took 4 bases from V and 3 from J, leaving 15 bases between them. The CDR3 is 15 residues long. The TCR was taken from a man between 18 and 35 years old who had mild COVID-19 (a few samples of this study predate the infection). Cell type and time point are not known. The source material was PBMCs or a T cell subset sorted from them (not recorded which). The chain couples TRBV4-3 to TRBJ1-2; D is possibly TRBD1 (5 bases). Written as DNA, the CDR3 is TGCGCCAGCAGCCGGGGGGAGGGAGGCGACTATGGCTACACCTTC. This gives the protein CASSRGEGGDYGYTF.